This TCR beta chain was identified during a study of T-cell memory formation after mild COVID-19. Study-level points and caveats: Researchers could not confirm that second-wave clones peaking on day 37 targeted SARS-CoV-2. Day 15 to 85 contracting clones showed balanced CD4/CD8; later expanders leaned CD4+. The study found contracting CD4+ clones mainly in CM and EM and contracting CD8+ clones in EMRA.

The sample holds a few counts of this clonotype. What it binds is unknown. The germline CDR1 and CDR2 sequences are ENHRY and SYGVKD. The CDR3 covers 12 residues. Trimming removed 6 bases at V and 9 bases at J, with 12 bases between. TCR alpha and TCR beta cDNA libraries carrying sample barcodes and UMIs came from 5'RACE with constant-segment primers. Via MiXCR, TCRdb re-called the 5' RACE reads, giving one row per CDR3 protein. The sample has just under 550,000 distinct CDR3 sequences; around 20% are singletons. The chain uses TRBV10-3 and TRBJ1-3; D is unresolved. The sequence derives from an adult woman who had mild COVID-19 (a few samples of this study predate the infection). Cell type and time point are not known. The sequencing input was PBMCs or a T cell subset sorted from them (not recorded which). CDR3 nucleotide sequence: TGTGCCATCAGCCAAGAGCAGGTCACCATATATTTT. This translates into CAISQEQVTIYF.